What follows are 2 T cell receptor beta chains derived from one specimen sequenced in a study of neurological immune-mediated disorders. One entry per CDR3 protein, called by TCRdb with MiXCR from the 5' RACE reads. This table has approximately 53,000 distinct CDR3 sequences, 10% appearing once. Indicated time point: longitudinal time-point 1 (baseline). Source material: PBMCs. Every receptor here comes from a woman aged 40 to 50 in good health.

In this sample, this clonotype turned up many times. The chain joins TRBV25-1 to TRBJ2-5; TRBD1 matches 9 bases. Germline V CDR1 and CDR2: MGHDK, SYGVNS. After removal of 5 bases from V and 4 bases from J, the junction contained 8 bases not matched to a gene. CDR3 length: 15 amino acids. The CDR3, as DNA: TGTGCCAGCAGTATCCCACAGGGGGCGTCAGAGACCCAGTACTTC. Its translation: CASSIPQGASETQYF.

This clonotype was counted a few times. The chain is built from TRBV6-1 and TRBJ2-1; 7 positions agree with TRBD2. Germline V gene lookup returns CDR1 MNHNS and CDR2 SASEGT. The CDR3 is 16 amino acids. Trimming removed 2 bases from V and 3 bases from J; junction bases left unmatched: 7. CDR3 region: CASSESWGGFYNEQFF. The DNA for the CDR3 is TGTGCCAGCAGTGAAAGTTGGGGGGGATTCTACAATGAGCAGTTCTTC.